This entry describes one T cell receptor beta chain. This record comes from a study of blood T cell repertoires in COVID-19. As for the study in general: The samples span acute and convalescent COVID-19 from the United States, Italy and Spain.

CDR1 and CDR2 from the germline V gene are SGHVS and FQNEAQ. The CDR3 is 13 amino acids. Trimming left V 7 bases short and J 8 bases short, with 15 bases between. Profiled with immunoSEQ multiplex PCR; TCRdb holds only in-frame clones, not every one. The sample includes about 42,000 clones, around three quarters of them seen just once. This receptor was obtained from a woman over 75 with acute or convalescent COVID-19. The specimen was peripheral blood. The chain links TRBV7-8 to TRBJ2-1; D remains unclear. The CDR3 sequence is CASKEYLPDEQFF. For the CDR3, the DNA is TGTGCCAGCAAAGAATATTTACCGGATGAGCAGTTCTTC.